This TCR beta chain derives from a study of blood T cell repertoires in COVID-19. Background on the study: Whether acute or convalescent, the COVID-19 samples came from the United States, Italy and Spain. Sources were T cells, B-cell-depleted T cells, or PBMCs; the material itself was cDNA or gDNA.

Study processing details: Amplification of reference gene primers provided the estimated nucleated cell counts. Only in-frame clones appear in the TCRdb table, and some are missing; sequencing was by immunoSEQ multiplex PCR. V, J and clone size are taken as reported in that table, and D and trimming were inferred from the DNA itself. The table has 150,000 to 200,000 clones, just over 90% seen once; the top ten hold less than 2.5%. V gave up 0 bases and J gave up 4 bases; unmatched junction bases: 7. CDR1 is KGHSH and CDR2 is LQKENI in the germline V gene. This CDR3 spans 17 amino acids. The V and J genes are TRBV18 and TRBJ2-2, with 8 bases fitting TRBD1. The sample taken for sequencing was peripheral blood. The source is a man between 18 and 35 years old with acute or convalescent COVID-19. The CDR3 here is CASSPPGQDPGTGELFF. The CDR3 DNA reads as TGTGCCAGCTCACCACCGGGACAGGACCCGGGCACCGGGGAGCTGTTTTTT.